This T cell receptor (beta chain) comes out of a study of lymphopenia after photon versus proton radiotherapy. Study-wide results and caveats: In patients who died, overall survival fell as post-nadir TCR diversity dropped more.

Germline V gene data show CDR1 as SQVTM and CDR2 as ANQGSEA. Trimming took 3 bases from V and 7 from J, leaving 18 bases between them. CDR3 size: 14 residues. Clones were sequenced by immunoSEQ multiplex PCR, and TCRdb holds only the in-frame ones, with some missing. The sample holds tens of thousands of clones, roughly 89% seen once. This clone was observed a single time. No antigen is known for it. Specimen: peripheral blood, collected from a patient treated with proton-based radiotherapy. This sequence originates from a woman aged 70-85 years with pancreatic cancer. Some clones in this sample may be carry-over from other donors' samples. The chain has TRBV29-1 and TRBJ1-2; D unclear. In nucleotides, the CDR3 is TGCAGCGTTGACTCAAGGGCCGTGGGCGGTGGCTACACCTTC. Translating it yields CSVDSRAVGGGYTF.